This T cell receptor beta chain emerged from a study of early T cells in non-severe SARS-CoV-2 infection. Study-wide context: The sequenced material was bulk RNA from unsorted whole blood, and its chains were unpaired.

CDR1 and CDR2 (germline): SGHAT, FQNNGV. The length of the CDR3 is 14 residues. Trimming took off 1 base at V and 0 bases at J, with 7 bases between the two ends. Whole-study results and caveats: CD4 and private specificities were missed by VDJdb matching, which favored anti-spike CD8 responses.

With regard to this clonotype: What it recognizes is unknown.

MiXCR, applied by TCRdb to the 5' RACE reads, yields one record per CDR3 protein. The repertoire has approximately 50,000 distinct CDR3 sequences, about an eighth of them found once; the top ten carry about 1.4%. This TCR was sampled from an adult who was a healthcare worker with PCR-confirmed SARS-CoV-2 infection or an uninfected control (not recorded which). The J gene is TRBJ2-7, the V gene TRBV11-2, with D unresolved. The sequencing sample was made of whole blood. The CDR3 coding sequence is TGTGCCAGCAGCTTAGGGGCAAGCTCCTACGAGCAGTACTTC. It codes for CASSLGASSYEQYF.